This T cell receptor (beta chain) was retrieved from a study of graft-versus-host responses after intestinal transplantation. Study context: Each recipient received a multivisceral, liver-intestinal, or isolated intestinal graft. Each patient got anti-thymocyte globulin induction, then tacrolimus and steroids for three to four years. The study, taken as a whole, reports: Individuals carrying graft-donor T cell macrochimerism showed high graft-versus-host to host-versus-graft clonal ratios in allografts.

Sequencing was performed with immunoSEQ multiplex PCR; in TCRdb, only in-frame clones are kept and a portion is missing. The table lists approximately 110,000 clones, around 92% of them singletons. Trimming took 2 bases from V and 0 from J, leaving 8 bases between them. The CDR3 is 14 residues long. Germline V CDR1 and CDR2: SGHAT, FQNNGV. Turning to this clone: Its antigen is unknown.

The TCR originated in a human donor who was the organ donor for an intestinal transplant. The chain links TRBV11-2 to TRBJ2-7; D perhaps matches TRBD2 (5 bases). The starting material was unstimulated CD8+ T cells sorted from spleen or lymph node cells, obtained before transplant. CDR3 in amino acids: CASSLWTFSYEQYF. The CDR3 DNA is TGTGCCAGCAGCTTATGGACTTTCTCCTACGAGCAGTACTTC.